What follows are 8 T cell receptor beta chains derived from one specimen sequenced in a study of glioma-infiltrating T cells (TCRdb year 2016). TCRdb names Illumina MiSeq as the instrument used. The iRepertoire nested amplicon-rescue multiplex PCR (arm-PCR) platform was used to amplify TCR alpha and beta CDR3 regions from RNA. TCRdb reprocessed the public reads (quality trimming at Q25 with fastp, clone calling with MiXCR) and kept in-frame beta chains. When rows share a CDR3 protein, they turn into one entry using the most common DNA and genes. The sample table contains approximately 100,000 distinct CDR3 sequences; only one count was recorded for around 25% of them. 35% of the sample is held by the ten biggest clonotypes. Sequenced sample: glioma tissue, nonneoplastic brain tissue, or PBMCs (not recorded which). Receptor source: a human donor with low-grade glioma or glioblastoma, undergoing nonglioma brain surgery, or in good health (not recorded which).

Many counts were recorded for this clonotype. V usage is TRBV29-1 and J usage is TRBJ1-2, with D unresolved. V was pared by 3 bases and J by 5 bases, with 19 bases between. Germline loops: CDR1 SQVTM, CDR2 ANQGSEA. CDR3 size: 15 residues. CDR3 coding DNA: TGCAGCGTTGATTCCTTTGGGCAGGATTGGTATGGCTACACCTTC. It is translated as CSVDSFGQDWYGYTF.

Regarding this clonotype: This may stem from a read error, because a much larger clone lies one nucleotide away. This chain uses TRBV6-1 with TRBJ2-7, with 7 bases matching TRBD1. Germline CDR1 MNHNS, CDR2 SASEGT. CDR3 length equals 14 residues. The junction had 9 bases not matched to a gene; V was cut back by 6 bases and J by 4 bases. This chain's CDR3 is CASRRQEQGYEQYF. In nucleotides, the CDR3 is TGTGCCAGCAGACGCCAAGAACAGGGGTACGAGCAGTACTTC.

This clonotype was detected many times. The rearrangement uses TRBV7-9 and TRBJ1-1; no reliable D call. Germline V gene lookup returns CDR1 SEHNR and CDR2 FQNEAQ (reference sequence). CDR3 size: 15 residues. V lost 5 bases to trimming and J lost 0 bases, with 13 bases between them. Here the CDR3 DNA reads TGTGCCAGCAGCGGAGATCCACAGCTGAACACTGAAGCTTTCTTT. As protein: CASSGDPQLNTEAFF.

This clonotype was seen ten or more times. The V call is TRBV20-1, the J call TRBJ1-1, with TRBD1 matching 8 bases. The CDR3 runs to 17 residues. The germline gives CDR1 DFQATT, CDR2 SNEGSKA (reference sequence). J lost 1 base, V lost 3 bases, and 13 bases had no gene match. The CDR3 bases are TGCAGTGCTAGCGCAGGGGGCGCCCGATCAGGGAACACTGAAGCTTTCTTT. Protein sequence: CSASAGGARSGNTEAFF.

This clonotype was observed a handful of times. This chain connects TRBV12-3 or TRBV12-4 to TRBJ2-5; D remains unclear. V lost 1 base, J lost 4 bases, and 10 bases lay in between. This CDR3 is built from 14 residues. Here the CDR3 DNA reads TGTGCCAGCAGTTTAGAAGGCAGGTCAGAGACCCAGTACTTC. Its translation: CASSLEGRSETQYF.

The chain joins TRBV29-1 to TRBJ2-6; D unresolved. The ends were cut back, 3 bases at V and 3 bases at J, with 3 bases in the middle. CDR3 size: 12 residues. Germline lookup yields CDR1 SQVTM and CDR2 ANQGSEA. The CDR3: CSVDGGANVLTF. DNA of the CDR3: TGCAGCGTTGATGGTGGGGCCAACGTCCTGACTTTC.

Many counts were recorded for this clonotype. V usage is TRBV10-3 and J usage is TRBJ1-5; no clear D. Per germline, CDR1 ENHRY and CDR2 SYGVKD. The V end was cut by 0 bases, the J end by 0 bases, with 12 bases between. The CDR3 has 17 residues. DNA of the CDR3: TGTGCCATCAGTGAGTCTGGACGGACTTATAGCAATCAGCCCCAGCATTTT. Protein: CAISESGRTYSNQPQHF.

The table lists this clonotype with a count of one. A much larger clone sits a single nucleotide away, making a read error possible. V gene TRBV4-2 combines with J gene TRBJ1-2, with 8 bases aligning to TRBD1. The CDR3 runs 15 residues. From germline, CDR1 is LGHNA and CDR2 YNFKEQ. The CDR3 sequence is CDSSQGGQGYYGYTF. For the CDR3, the DNA is TGTGACAGCAGCCAAGGTGGACAGGGATACTATGGCTACACCTTC.